These T cell receptor beta chains were read from a single sample in a study of CD8+CD57+ T cells in acquired aplastic anemia. TCRdb reprocessed the reads via MiXCR and lists one record per CDR3 protein. The table includes 200,000 or so distinct CDR3 sequences, roughly 50% detected once. What was sequenced was sorted CD4+, CD8+, or CD8+CD57+ T cells (not recorded which) from PBMCs. These receptors were obtained from a human donor with aplastic anemia. Each CDR3 is given with its conserved first and last residue. The order of the fields is clone size, D gene, V gene, J gene, CDR3 DNA, CDR3 protein. The D gene is left open where the match is weak. Size tells how often a clone was seen (once, few, many) or the class of an expanded clone, and some rows leave it out.

.,TRBD1,TRBV7-7,TRBJ1-1,TGTGCTAGCAGCTTAGTACGAGGGGGCAGTGAAGCTTTCTTT,CASSLVRGGSEAFF
many,TRBD2,TRBV6-1,TRBJ2-3,TGTGCCAGCAGTCCCCTTCCACGGGGGGGGAGCACAGATACGCAGTATTTT,CASSPLPRGGSTDTQYF
many,.,TRBV5-1,TRBJ1-2,TGCGCCAGCAGCTTGGCCTCGAACGAAGATGGCTACACCTTC,CASSLASNEDGYTF
few,.,TRBV9,TRBJ1-6,TGTGCCAGCAGCGTAGACCCTCTGAGCTCCTATAATTCACTCCTCCACTTT,CASSVDPLSSYNSLLHF
.,.,TRBV6-7,TRBJ1-1,TGTGCCAGCAGTCCCCCGCGGGGGGGCAGGGTGAACACTGAAGCTTTCTTT,CASSPPRGGRVNTEAFF
many,TRBD2,TRBV4-1,TRBJ2-5,TGCGCCAGCAGCCAAGATACCGGACTAGCGGGGGGGCAGGAGACCCAGTACTTC,CASSQDTGLAGGQETQYF
many,.,TRBV10-3,TRBJ2-7,TGTGCCATCAGTGGCAGTCCGGGATACGAGCAGTACTTC,CAISGSPGYEQYF
few,TRBD1,TRBV19,TRBJ1-5,TGTGCCAGTAGTAGACCGGGACAGGGGGCGCGTCAGCCCCAGCATTTT,CASSRPGQGARQPQHF
.,.,TRBV20-1,TRBJ1-1,TGCAGTGCTAGGGGATCGCTGACGGGGACTGAAGCTTTCTTT,CSARGSLTGTEAFF
.,TRBD1,TRBV7-2,TRBJ2-7,TGTGCCAGCAGCCCCCCGCGGGACCCGGGACAGGGGGGCGTCGAGCAGTACTTC,CASSPPRDPGQGGVEQYF
.,.,TRBV6-5,TRBJ1-3,TGTGCCAGCAGTCGACAGACCTCTGGAAACACCATATATTTT,CASSRQTSGNTIYF
.,.,TRBV2,TRBJ1-2,TGTGCCAGCAGTGAGGGGGGCAGGGAGGTACTTAACTATGGCTACACCTTC,CASSEGGREVLNYGYTF
.,.,TRBV6-5,TRBJ2-5,TGTGCCAGCAGTCCCGGGGGAGCCTTACCTCAAGAGACCCAGTACTTC,CASSPGGALPQETQYF
.,.,TRBV29-1,TRBJ1-1,TGCAGCGTTGAAGGTCGTGGAGCTTTCTTT,CSVEGRGAFF
many,TRBD1,TRBV12-3/TRBV12-4,TRBJ2-3,TGTGCCAGCAGTTACACAGGGGGCACAGATACGCAGTATTTT,CASSYTGGTDTQYF
once,TRBD1,TRBV10-3,TRBJ2-7,TGTGCCATCAGGAGGACAGGGGGGGCCTACGAGCAGTACTTC,CAIRRTGGAYEQYF
many,.,TRBV25-1,TRBJ1-1,TGTGCCAGCATGGGCCGATCGAACACTGAAGCTTTCTTT,CASMGRSNTEAFF
.,.,TRBV6-4,TRBJ1-4,TGTGCCAGCAGTGACCAGCGACAGGTATATGAAAAACTGTTTTTT,CASSDQRQVYEKLFF
many,TRBD2,TRBV20-1,TRBJ2-3,TGCAGTGCTAGAGGGACTAGCGGGGATTTGGATACGCAGTATTTT,CSARGTSGDLDTQYF
.,TRBD1,TRBV5-5,TRBJ2-3,TGTGCCAGCAGCTTAAGTGGGGGACAGGGAGAAGATACGCAGTATTTT,CASSLSGGQGEDTQYF
many,TRBD1,TRBV19,TRBJ2-7,TGTGCCAGTAGTCCTTACACCGGGACAGCTTTCCAACAGTACTTC,CASSPYTGTAFQQYF
many,TRBD1,TRBV12-3/TRBV12-4,TRBJ1-5,TGTGCCAGCAGTCCTCTCCCGGGGACAGGGGAGAATAGCAATCAGCCCCAGCATTTT,CASSPLPGTGENSNQPQHF
many,.,TRBV11-3,TRBJ2-3,TGTGCCAGCAGCCGACAGTCCGAGGATACGCAGTATTTT,CASSRQSEDTQYF
.,.,TRBV7-2,TRBJ2-7,TGTGCCAGCACCGCCGGTAACACCTACGAGCAGTACTTC,CASTAGNTYEQYF
many,TRBD2,TRBV4-2,TRBJ2-7,TGTGCCAGCAGCCCGACTGCTAGCGGAGCCTACGAGCAGTACTTC,CASSPTASGAYEQYF
few,.,TRBV20-1,TRBJ1-4,TGCAGTGCTAGCCAAGAGCGGGGGACTAGTGAAAAACTGTTTTTT,CSASQERGTSEKLFF
.,TRBD2,TRBV7-8,TRBJ2-2,TGTGCCAGCAGCCTACTAGCGGGGGGAACCGGGGAGCTGTTTTTT,CASSLLAGGTGELFF
.,.,TRBV30,TRBJ2-3,TGTGCCTGGAGTACCGGGGGCACAGATACGCAGTATTTT,CAWSTGGTDTQYF
few,.,TRBV20-1,TRBJ1-5,TGCAGTGCTAGAGATCGGGGGGGGGGGGTTGGAAATCAGCCCCAGCATTTT,CSARDRGGGVGNQPQHF
once,TRBD1,TRBV6-1,TRBJ2-3,TGTGCCAGCTTCCCCGGGACAGGGATCACAGATACGCAGTATTTT,CASFPGTGITDTQYF
few,.,TRBV15,TRBJ2-7,TGTGCCACCAGCAGTGGTGTCACCTCCTACGAGCAGTACTTC,CATSSGVTSYEQYF
many,.,TRBV7-9,TRBJ1-1,TGTGCCAGCAGCCCCGCGCGGGGAATCGGGGTCACTGAAGCTTTCTTT,CASSPARGIGVTEAFF
many,.,TRBV30,TRBJ1-6,TGTGCCTGGAGTGGGGGACGGTATAATTCACCCCTCCACTTT,CAWSGGRYNSPLHF
.,TRBD1,TRBV28,TRBJ2-7,TGTGCCAGCAGTCCAGGGACAGGGGGCGCTGGGGGGGAGCAGTACTTC,CASSPGTGGAGGEQYF
.,TRBD1,TRBV20-1,TRBJ1-2,TGCAGTGCTAGAGGATTGGACAGGGCCAGTCCGGGTGGCTACACCTTC,CSARGLDRASPGGYTF
few,TRBD1,TRBV10-3,TRBJ1-2,TGTGCCATCAAACTTACAGGGGAAGGCTACACCTTC,CAIKLTGEGYTF
few,TRBD2,TRBV12-3/TRBV12-4,TRBJ2-3,TGTGCCAGCAGCCAAGAAGACGGGGGGGGCACAGATACGCAGTATTTT,CASSQEDGGGTDTQYF
.,.,TRBV3-1,TRBJ2-3,TGTGCCAGCAACCAAGGTGTGGCGGGGGATACGCAGTATTTT,CASNQGVAGDTQYF
once,TRBD2,TRBV20-1,TRBJ2-2,TGCAGTGCTACACCCGGGCGGGGGGGTACGAACACCGGGGAGCTGTTTTTT,CSATPGRGGTNTGELFF
many,.,TRBV9,TRBJ2-5,TGTGCCAGCAGCTTCAGCGGGACAGACCAAGAGACCCAGTACTTC,CASSFSGTDQETQYF